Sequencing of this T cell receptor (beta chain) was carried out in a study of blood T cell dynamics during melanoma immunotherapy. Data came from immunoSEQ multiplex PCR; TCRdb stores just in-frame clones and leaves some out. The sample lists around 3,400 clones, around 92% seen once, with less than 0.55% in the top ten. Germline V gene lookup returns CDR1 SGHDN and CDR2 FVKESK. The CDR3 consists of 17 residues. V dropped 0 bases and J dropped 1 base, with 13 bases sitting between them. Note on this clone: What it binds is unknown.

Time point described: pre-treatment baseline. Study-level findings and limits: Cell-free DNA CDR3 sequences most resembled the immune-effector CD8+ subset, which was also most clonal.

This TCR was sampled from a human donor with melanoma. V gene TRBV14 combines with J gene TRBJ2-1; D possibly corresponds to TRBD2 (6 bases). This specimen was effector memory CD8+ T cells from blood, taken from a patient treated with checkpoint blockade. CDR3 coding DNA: TGTGCCAGCAGCCAAGAATCTTTAGCGGCGTCCTACAATGAGCAGTTCTTC. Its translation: CASSQESLAASYNEQFF.